A single sample is the source of the 13 T cell receptor beta chains below, sequenced in a study of cytomegalovirus exposure and HLA in healthy donors. The PCR employed 60 Vbeta primers together with 13 Jbeta primers. Produced via immunoSEQ multiplex PCR; TCRdb's table is partial and in-frame only. The sample carries 95,000 to 150,000 clones, over 65% recorded once. What was sequenced was PBMCs. Every receptor here comes from a woman aged 30 to 39 in good health and CMV-seropositive.

This chain links TRBV6-1 with TRBJ2-7, with a weak D call TRBD2 (6 bases). In germline, CDR1 is MNHNS, CDR2 SASEGT. Trimming took 2 bases from V and 12 from J, leaving 14 bases between them. The CDR3 runs to 12 residues. The CDR3 DNA reads TGTGCCAGCAGTGAAACGGGGTGGGGAGGGTACTTC. It encodes CASSETGWGGYF.

DNA of the CDR3: TGTGCCGTATTAGCGGGCGTCACAGATACGCAGTATTTT. Protein product: CAVLAGVTDTQYF. The chain carries TRBV7-9 and TRBJ2-3, with 7 positions matching TRBD2. Germline loops: CDR1 SEHNR, CDR2 FQNEAQ (reference sequence). Trimming at V came to 11 bases and at J to 2 bases, leaving 7 bases not matched to a gene. This CDR3 has 13 residues.

The chain couples TRBV5-1 to TRBJ1-4; D gene uncertain. V lost 4 bases and J lost 4, with 14 bases in between. This CDR3 region has 15 residues. Germline V lookup: CDR1 SGHRS, CDR2 YFSETQ. The CDR3 is CASSPRARGNEKLFF. The CDR3 region has the DNA TGCGCCAGCAGCCCCCGGGCTCGGGGTAATGAAAAACTGTTTTTT.

This chain links TRBV15 with TRBJ2-5; 7 bases align to TRBD1. This CDR3 region has 15 residues. Germline V gives CDR1 LNHNV, CDR2 YYDKDF (reference sequence). With 2 bases clipped from V and 4 bases from J, the junction kept 7 bases outside the gene matches. CDR3 DNA: TGTGCCACCAGCAGACCCCCCCAGGGGGTAGAGACCCAGTACTTC. This encodes CATSRPPQGVETQYF.

A word on this clone: An end of the junction does not agree with germline; a read error may underlie this. V is TRBV5-3 and J is TRBJ2-1; 9 nucleotides agree with TRBD2. TRBV5-3 is recorded as an ORF, its role being uncertain. The CDR3 runs 15 residues. CDR3 residues: CARSITGTSYHEQFF. The CDR3 nucleotides read TGTGCCAGAAGCATAACCGGGACTAGCTACCATGAGCAGTTCTTC.

This chain joins TRBV9 and TRBJ2-1, with a tentative D call TRBD2 (5 bases). CDR3 length: 14 amino acids. Germline CDR1 and CDR2: SGDLS and YYNGEE. Between the trimmed V and J ends, which lost 6 bases and 8 bases, there was a span of 18 bases. As DNA, the CDR3 is TGTGCCAGCACCCGTAGAGGGAAGTTCGATGAGCAGTTCTTC. It translates to CASTRRGKFDEQFF.

V usage is TRBV21-1 and J usage is TRBJ1-6. TRBV21-1 is labeled a pseudogene. CDR3 length: 14 residues. CDR3 sequence reads: CASAGSGLDSPLHF. The CDR3 nucleotides read TGTGCCAGCGCGGGCTCCGGGTTGGATTCACCCCTCCACTTT.

The rearrangement joins TRBV27 to TRBJ1-2, with D maybe TRBD1 (6 bases). Trimming cost V 11 bases and J 2 bases, with 12 bases left between them. CDR1 and CDR2 (germline): MNHEY, SMNVEV (reference sequence). The CDR3 is made up of 12 amino acids. The CDR3 nucleotides read TGTGCCTCCCGAGACAGGAACTATGGCTACACCTTC. As protein: CASRDRNYGYTF.

The gene calls are TRBV6-5 and TRBJ1-2, with 10 bases identical to TRBD1. CDR1 and CDR2 (germline): MNHEY, SVGAGI. Trimming at V came to 2 bases and at J to 8 bases, leaving 5 bases not matched to a gene. The CDR3 totals 14 residues. CDR3 in DNA: TGTGCCAGCAGTTACGGGACAGGGGAGGGAGGCTACACCTTC. This codes for CASSYGTGEGGYTF.

V gene TRBV28 combines with J gene TRBJ2-1; maybe TRBD2 (6 bases). V gave up 7 bases and J gave up 7 bases, with 17 bases separating them. Germline lookup yields CDR1 MDHEN and CDR2 SYDVKM. The CDR3 runs to 14 residues. CDR3: CASNLMGLTNEQFF. For the CDR3, the DNA is TGTGCCAGCAATCTCATGGGACTTACAAATGAGCAGTTCTTC. The full variable domain, in which reference TRBV28 and TRBJ2-1 provide the parts outside the CDR3, is DVKVTQSSRYLVKRTGEKVFLECVQDMDHENMFWYRQDPGLGLRLIYFSYDVKMKEKGDIPEGYSVSREKKERFSLILESASTNQTSMYLCASNLMGLTNEQFFGPGTRLTVL.

The rearrangement links TRBV4-3 to TRBJ1-6; D gene unclear. V was cut by 1 base and J by 0 bases, with 10 bases left in between. The germline V gene has CDR1 LGHNA and CDR2 YSLEER. The CDR3 has 17 residues. The CDR3 is CASSQVAGSSYNSPLHF. DNA for the CDR3: TGCGCCAGCAGCCAAGTGGCAGGAAGCTCCTATAATTCACCCCTCCACTTT.

The chain is built from TRBV28 and TRBJ2-5; 9 bases match TRBD1. The CDR3 totals 16 residues. Germline V gene sequence: CDR1 MDHEN, CDR2 SYDVKM. V dropped 5 bases and J dropped 0; count of bases not matched to a gene: 7. CDR3 nucleotides: TGTGCCAGCAGTCTTAGACAGGGGGGTAACCAAGAGACCCAGTACTTC. Translating gives CASSLRQGGNQETQYF.

The chain combines TRBV7-2 with TRBJ2-1; 11 bases align to TRBD2. Germline CDR1 reads SGHTA; CDR2 reads FQGNSA. The CDR3 spans 16 residues. J was trimmed by 10 bases and V by 1 base; bases with no gene match: 9. The CDR3 DNA follows: TGTGCCAGCAGCTTAGGCCGGGGACTAGCGGCCAAAGAGCAGTTCTTC. This translates into CASSLGRGLAAKEQFF. Full variable domain (outside the CDR3, taken from reference TRBV7-2 and TRBJ2-1): GAGVSQSPSNKVTEKGKDVELRCDPISGHTALYWYRQSLGQGLEFLIYFQGNSAPDKSGLPSDRFSAERTGGSVSTLTIQRTQQEDSAVYLCASSLGRGLAAKEQFFGPGTRLTVL.